Ten or more counts support the clone carrying this T cell receptor (beta chain). This sample is part of a study of spatial heterogeneity in lung cancer. As to time point: sample taken at primary tumor resection. No cells were sorted before sequencing. The whole RNA sequenced was extracted from tumor, nontumor lung or frozen PBMC. One entry per CDR3 protein, called by TCRdb with MiXCR from the 5' RACE reads. Of more than 45,000 distinct CDR3 sequences in the sample, roughly 5% were seen once. From germline, CDR1 is DFQATT and CDR2 SNEGSKA (reference sequence). V was pared by 6 bases and J by 3 bases, with 2 bases of the junction left unmatched. The CDR3 extends over 12 amino acids.

The receptor's source is a male donor with early-stage non-small cell lung cancer. This chain joins TRBV20-1 and TRBJ2-7, with TRBD2 matching over 10 bases. Sequencing was performed on PBMCs, taken at surgery. As DNA, the CDR3 is TGCAGTGCCCTAGCGGGAGTCTACGAGCAGTACTTC. As protein: CSALAGVYEQYF.